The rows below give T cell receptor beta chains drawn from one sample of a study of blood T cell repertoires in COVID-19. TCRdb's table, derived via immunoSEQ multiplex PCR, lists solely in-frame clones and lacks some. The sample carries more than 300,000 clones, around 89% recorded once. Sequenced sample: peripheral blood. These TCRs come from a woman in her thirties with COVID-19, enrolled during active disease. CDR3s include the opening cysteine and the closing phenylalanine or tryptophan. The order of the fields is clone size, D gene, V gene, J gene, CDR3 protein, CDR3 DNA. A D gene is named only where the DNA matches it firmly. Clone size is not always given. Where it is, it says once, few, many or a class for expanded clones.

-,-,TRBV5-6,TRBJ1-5,CASSLGVQGSNQPQHF,TGTGCCAGCAGCTTGGGGGTCCAGGGCAGCAATCAGCCCCAGCATTTT
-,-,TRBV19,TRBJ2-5,CASSIVGAETQYF,TGTGCCAGTAGTATAGTAGGGGCAGAGACCCAGTACTTC
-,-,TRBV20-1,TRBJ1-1,CSASAGARNTEAFF,TGCAGTGCTAGTGCAGGGGCGAGGAACACTGAAGCTTTCTTT
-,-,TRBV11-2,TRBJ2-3,CASSSLSDTQYF,TGTGCCAGCAGCTCACTAAGCGATACGCAGTATTTT
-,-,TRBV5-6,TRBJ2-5,CASSLPGQGQETQYF,TGTGCCAGCAGCTTGCCGGGACAAGGCCAAGAGACCCAGTACTTC
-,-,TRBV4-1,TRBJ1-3,CASSQGLLTRVSGNTIYF,TGCGCCAGCAGCCAGGGGCTATTGACCAGGGTATCGGGAAACACCATATATTTT
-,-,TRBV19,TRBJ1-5,CASSLGRGPQHF,TGTGCCAGTAGTCTGGGGAGAGGTCCCCAGCATTTT
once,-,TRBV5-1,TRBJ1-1,CASSLESMNTEAFF,TGCGCCAGCAGCTTGGAGAGCATGAACACTGAAGCTTTCTTT
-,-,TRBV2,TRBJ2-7,CASPSDRSNPGSEQYF,TGTGCCAGCCCGTCCGACAGGTCTAACCCGGGATCCGAGCAGTACTTC
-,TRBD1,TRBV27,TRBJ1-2,CASSLSGGPYGYTF,TGTGCCAGCAGTTTATCAGGGGGCCCCTATGGCTACACCTTC
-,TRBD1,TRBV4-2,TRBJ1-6,CASSQFGTGYNSPLHF,TGTGCCAGCAGCCAATTTGGGACAGGGTATAATTCACCCCTCCACTTT
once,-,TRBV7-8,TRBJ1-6,CASSSVANSYNSPLHF,TGTGCCAGCAGCTCGGTAGCCAACTCCTATAATTCACCCCTCCACTTT
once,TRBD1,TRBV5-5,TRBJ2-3,CASSLPVTGTGDTQYF,TGTGCCAGCAGCCTGCCGGTCACCGGGACAGGGGATACGCAGTATTTT
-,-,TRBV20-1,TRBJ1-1,CSARVGGVAFF,TGCAGTGCTAGAGTGGGGGGAGTAGCTTTCTTT
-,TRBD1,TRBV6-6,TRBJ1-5,CASTRKGVDRAQPQHF,TGTGCCAGCACCCGGAAGGGGGTGGACAGGGCGCAGCCCCAGCATTTT
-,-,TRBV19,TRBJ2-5,CASSIGGGTGGWETQYF,TGTGCCAGTAGTATAGGAGGAGGGACGGGGGGCTGGGAGACCCAGTACTTC
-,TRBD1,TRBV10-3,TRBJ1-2,CATGTEYGYTF,TGTGCCACCGGGACAGAATATGGCTACACCTTC
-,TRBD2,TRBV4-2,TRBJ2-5,CASSQRLAGRETQYF,TGTGCCAGCAGCCAAAGGCTAGCGGGGAGAGAGACCCAGTACTTC
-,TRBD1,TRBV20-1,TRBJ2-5,CSASRGLRETQYF,TGCAGTGCTAGTAGGGGGCTTAGAGAGACCCAGTACTTC
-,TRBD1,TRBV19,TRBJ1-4,CASTEGAGTNEKLFF,TGTGCCAGTACTGAGGGGGCAGGAACTAATGAAAAACTGTTTTTT
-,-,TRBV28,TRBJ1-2,CASSSLDPYRDGYTF,TGTGCCAGCAGTTCCCTCGACCCCTACAGGGATGGCTACACCTTC
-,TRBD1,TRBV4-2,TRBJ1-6,CASSQEPGQGARTPLHF,TGTGCCAGCAGCCAAGAACCGGGACAGGGGGCTCGGACACCCCTCCACTTT
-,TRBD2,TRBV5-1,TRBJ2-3,CASSLVGLGGEGDTQYF,TGCGCCAGCAGCTTGGTAGGACTGGGAGGGGAAGGAGATACGCAGTATTTT
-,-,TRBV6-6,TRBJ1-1,CASSSGGRLSAFF,TGTGCCAGCAGTTCTGGGGGCAGGTTGTCAGCTTTCTTT
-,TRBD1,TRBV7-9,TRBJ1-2,CASTETGVGGYTF,TGTGCCAGCACCGAGACAGGGGTGGGTGGCTACACCTTC
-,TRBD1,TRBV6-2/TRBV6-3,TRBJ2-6,CASSYSRDRPRSGANVLTF,TGTGCCAGCAGTTACTCGAGGGACAGGCCACGCTCTGGGGCCAACGTCCTGACTTTC
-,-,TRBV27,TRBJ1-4,CASRASGEKLFF,TGTGCCAGCAGGGCGTCGGGTGAAAAACTGTTTTTT
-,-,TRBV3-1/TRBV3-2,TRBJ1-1,CASSQVGRGTEAFF,TGTGCCAGCAGCCAAGTCGGCAGGGGTACTGAAGCTTTCTTT
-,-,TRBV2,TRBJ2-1,CASRWGPYNEQFF,TGTGCCAGCAGGTGGGGCCCCTACAATGAGCAGTTCTTC
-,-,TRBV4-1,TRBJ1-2,CASSQGGLNYGYTF,TGCGCCAGCAGCCAAGGGGGCCTAAACTATGGCTACACCTTC
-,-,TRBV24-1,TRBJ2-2,CATAPPGGRAGELFF,TGTGCCACCGCTCCTCCCGGGGGACGTGCCGGGGAGCTGTTTTTT
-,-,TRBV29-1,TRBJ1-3,CSVVGAGNTIYF,TGCAGCGTTGTCGGGGCTGGAAACACCATATATTTT
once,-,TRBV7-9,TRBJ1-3,CASSLAVGSLSGNTIYF,TGTGCCAGCAGCTTGGCCGTGGGCAGCCTTTCTGGAAACACCATATATTTT
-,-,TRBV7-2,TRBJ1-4,CASSAAEGAGEKLFF,TGTGCCAGCAGCGCTGCCGAAGGGGCAGGGGAAAAACTGTTTTTT
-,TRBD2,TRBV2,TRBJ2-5,CASTITSGGQETQYF,TGTGCCAGCACCATAACTAGCGGGGGGCAAGAGACCCAGTACTTC